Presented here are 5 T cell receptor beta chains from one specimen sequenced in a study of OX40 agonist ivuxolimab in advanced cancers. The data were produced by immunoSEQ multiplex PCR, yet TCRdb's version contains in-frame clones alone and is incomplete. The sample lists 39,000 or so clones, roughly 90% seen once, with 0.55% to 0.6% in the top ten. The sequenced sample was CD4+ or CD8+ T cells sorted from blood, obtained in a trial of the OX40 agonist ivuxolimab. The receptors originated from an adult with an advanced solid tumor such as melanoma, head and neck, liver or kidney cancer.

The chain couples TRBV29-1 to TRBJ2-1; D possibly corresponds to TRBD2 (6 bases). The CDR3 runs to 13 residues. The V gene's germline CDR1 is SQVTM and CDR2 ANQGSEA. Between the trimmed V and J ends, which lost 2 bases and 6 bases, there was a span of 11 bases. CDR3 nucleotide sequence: TGCAGCGTTGAACCGGAGGGGCCCAATGAGCAGTTCTTC. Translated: CSVEPEGPNEQFF.

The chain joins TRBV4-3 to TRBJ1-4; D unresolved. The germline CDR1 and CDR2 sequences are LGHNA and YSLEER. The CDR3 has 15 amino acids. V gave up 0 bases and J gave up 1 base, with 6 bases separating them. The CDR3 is CASSQEGGTNEKLFF. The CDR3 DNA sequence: TGCGCCAGCAGCCAAGAGGGAGGAACTAATGAAAAACTGTTTTTT.

The CDR3 here is CASSLTGDTGELFF. The DNA of the CDR3 is TGTGCCAGCTCCCTGACAGGGGACACCGGGGAGCTGTTTTTT. The rearrangement uses TRBV18 and TRBJ2-2, with 8 bases identical to TRBD1. V was clipped by 6 bases and J by 3 bases; unmatched bases: 3. This CDR3 is 14 amino acids long. Germline CDR1 reads KGHSH; CDR2 reads LQKENI. Complete variable domain (other parts from reference TRBV18 and TRBJ2-2): NAGVMQNPRHLVRRRGQEARLRCSPMKGHSHVYWYRQLPEEGLKFMVYLQKENIIDESGMPKERFSAEFPKEGPSILRIQQVVRGDSAAYFCASSLTGDTGELFFGEGSRLTVL.

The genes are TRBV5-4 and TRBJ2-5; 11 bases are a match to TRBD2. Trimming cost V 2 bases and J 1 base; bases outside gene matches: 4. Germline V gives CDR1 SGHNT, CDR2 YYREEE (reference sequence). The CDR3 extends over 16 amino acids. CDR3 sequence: CASSFIAGGPQETQYF. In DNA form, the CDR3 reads TGTGCCAGCAGCTTTATAGCGGGGGGGCCCCAAGAGACCCAGTACTTC.

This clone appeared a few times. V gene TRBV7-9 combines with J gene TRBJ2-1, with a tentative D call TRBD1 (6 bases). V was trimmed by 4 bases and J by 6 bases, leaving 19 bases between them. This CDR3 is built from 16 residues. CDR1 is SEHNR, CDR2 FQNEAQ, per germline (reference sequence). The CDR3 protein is CASSSYRQVIGNEQFF. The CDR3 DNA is TGTGCCAGCAGCTCATACAGACAGGTTATCGGCAATGAGCAGTTCTTC.